The source of this TCR beta chain is a study of T cell responses to AZD1222 COVID-19 vaccine. Trimming left V 4 bases short and J 2 bases short, with 21 bases between. The germline V gene encodes CDR1 SGDLS and CDR2 YYNGEE. The CDR3 contains 17 residues. Profiled with immunoSEQ multiplex PCR; TCRdb holds only in-frame clones, not every one. Of 100,000 to 150,000 clones listed, approximately 85% are singletons. The sequences come from peripheral blood, collected 28 days after the second AZD1222 dose. The source is an adult who received the AZD1222 COVID-19 vaccine. The rearrangement uses TRBV9 and TRBJ1-1; the D gene is possibly TRBD1 (5 bases). The CDR3 loop is CASSPRGGMMINTEAFF. For the CDR3, the DNA is TGTGCCAGCAGCCCCCGGGGGGGGATGATGATTAACACTGAAGCTTTCTTT.